Shown below are 28 T cell receptor beta chains from a single sample sequenced in a study of cytomegalovirus exposure and HLA in healthy donors. Primers: 60 Vbeta forward and 13 Jbeta reverse. Assay: immunoSEQ multiplex PCR; the TCRdb copy retains only in-frame clones and omits some. The sample holds about 160,000 clones; around four fifths are singletons and the top ten take approximately 11%. The sequenced sample was PBMCs. These receptors were taken from a middle-aged man in good health and CMV-seropositive.

This chain connects TRBV18 to TRBJ2-5, with a possible D match to TRBD1 (6 bases). Trimming took off 6 bases at V and 4 bases at J, with 15 bases between the two ends. This CDR3 has 14 amino acids. Looked up from germline, CDR1 is KGHSH and CDR2 is LQKENI. The CDR3 nucleotides read TGTGCCAGCTCGAGGGACACAGCACGAGAGACCCAGTACTTC. Translation gives CASSRDTARETQYF.

This chain joins TRBV11-3 and TRBJ2-2, with 9 bases aligning to TRBD2. V lost 3 bases to trimming and J lost 4 bases; unmatched junction nucleotides: 6. CDR3 length equals 16 residues. Germline lookup yields CDR1 SGHNT and CDR2 YENEEA. CDR3 in DNA: TGTGCCAGCAGCTTCGAGGCGGGGGGGCCCACCGGGGAGCTGTTTTTT. It encodes CASSFEAGGPTGELFF.

The rearrangement joins TRBV19 to TRBJ1-5; D is ambiguous. Per germline, CDR1 LNHDA and CDR2 SQIVND (reference sequence). This CDR3 is built from 13 residues. Trimming pared 2 bases from V and 3 bases from J, leaving 5 bases between. The CDR3 DNA reads TGTGCCAGTAGTATAACATTCAATCAGCCCCAGCATTTT. Protein product: CASSITFNQPQHF. Full variable domain (outside the CDR3, taken from reference TRBV19 and TRBJ1-5): DGGITQSPKYLFRKEGQNVTLSCEQNLNHDAMYWYRQDPGQGLRLIYYSQIVNDFQKGDIAEGYSVSREKKESFPLTVTSAQKNPTAFYLCASSITFNQPQHFGDGTRLSIL.

The CDR3 region is CASSYRGGTEAFF. The CDR3, as DNA: TGTGCCAGCAGCTACAGGGGGGGGACTGAAGCTTTCTTT. This sequence joins TRBV2 and TRBJ1-1, with 8 bases lining up with TRBD1. V lost 6 bases, J lost 5 bases, and 5 bases stayed unmatched. Germline V CDR1 and CDR2: SNHLY, FYNNEI. This CDR3 region has 13 residues.

The chain couples TRBV28 to TRBJ1-1; D uncertain. CDR1 is MDHEN and CDR2 is SYDVKM in the germline V gene. The CDR3 runs 15 residues. V was pared by 1 base and J by 0 bases, with 9 bases between. The CDR3 sequence is CASSLFWALNTEAFF. The CDR3 DNA sequence: TGTGCCAGCAGTTTATTCTGGGCCTTGAACACTGAAGCTTTCTTT.

The chain is built from TRBV28 and TRBJ2-4; TRBD1 matches 7 bases. Germline V gives CDR1 MDHEN, CDR2 SYDVKM. The CDR3 runs 15 residues. Trimming removed 5 bases from V and 3 bases from J; junction bases left unmatched: 7. The CDR3 region has the DNA TGTGCCAGCAGTCCACGACAGGGAAGCAAAAACATTCAGTACTTC. Encoded protein: CASSPRQGSKNIQYF.

The table lists this clone with a few counts. The chain employs TRBV28 and TRBJ2-7; 7 bases are a match to TRBD1. Germline V gene data show CDR1 as MDHEN and CDR2 as SYDVKM. This CDR3 is built from 12 residues. The V gene end was trimmed by 10 bases and the J gene end by 2 bases; junction bases not matched to a gene: 5. The CDR3 reads CATGQLTYEQYF. The CDR3 nucleotides are TGTGCCACGGGACAGCTAACCTACGAGCAGTACTTC.

The chain is built from TRBV27 and TRBJ1-1; D ambiguous. Germline V gene sequence: CDR1 MNHEY, CDR2 SMNVEV (reference sequence). This CDR3 contains 13 residues. V gave up 3 bases and J gave up 4 bases, with 9 bases separating them. Here the CDR3 DNA reads TGTGCCAGCAGTTTGGGCCTCCCCACTGAAGCTTTCTTT. This gives the protein CASSLGLPTEAFF.

The chain recombines TRBV7-2 with TRBJ2-7, with TRBD2 matching over 8 bases. The CDR3 has 14 amino acids. J was trimmed by 2 bases and V by 5 bases; bases with no gene match: 5. Germline loops: CDR1 SGHTA, CDR2 FQGNSA. The CDR3 DNA is TGTGCCAGCAGCAGAGCGGGGGCGGCCTACGAGCAGTACTTC. Amino acids: CASSRAGAAYEQYF.

The J gene is TRBJ2-7, the V gene TRBV4-3; 10 nucleotides line up with TRBD2. V shed 0 bases and J 3 bases; nucleotides not matched to a gene: 11. The CDR3 spans 18 residues. CDR1 and CDR2 (germline): LGHNA, YSLEER. CDR3 nucleotide sequence: TGCGCCAGCAGCCAAGATCCCCTTTCTAGCGGGAGTAACTACGAGCAGTACTTC. This encodes CASSQDPLSSGSNYEQYF.

The chain combines TRBV7-9 with TRBJ2-5; a weak D match, TRBD1 (5 bases). Trimming took off 5 bases at V and 5 bases at J, with 12 bases between the two ends. The CDR3 contains 13 residues. Germline lookup yields CDR1 SEHNR and CDR2 FQNEAQ (reference sequence). CDR3 protein: CASSPSGLETQYF. For the CDR3, the DNA is TGTGCCAGCAGCCCCTCAGGGTTGGAGACCCAGTACTTC.

DNA for the CDR3: TGTGCCAGCAGTTTCTTACTAGCGGATCTCTACGAGCAGTACTTC. This codes for CASSFLLADLYEQYF. V is TRBV27 and J is TRBJ2-7, with TRBD2 identical over 8 bases. Germline CDR1 is MNHEY and CDR2 is SMNVEV (reference sequence). The CDR3 consists of 15 residues. The V and J ends lost 3 bases and 3 bases, in that order; junction bases with no gene match: 7.

The chain joins TRBV30 to TRBJ1-6; D ambiguous. Germline values: CDR1 GTSNPN, CDR2 SVGIG (reference sequence). V lost 5 bases and J 9 bases, leaving 8 bases between the germline ends. This CDR3 comprises 11 residues. CDR3 coding DNA: TGTGCCTGGGGTCGAGGTTCACCCCTCCACTTT. As protein: CAWGRGSPLHF.

The chain couples TRBV6-1 to TRBJ2-7; maybe TRBD1 (5 bases). The CDR3 length is 14 residues. The V gene's germline CDR1 is MNHNS and CDR2 SASEGT. V was trimmed by 7 bases and J by 2 bases, leaving 15 bases between them. The DNA of the CDR3 is TGTGCCAGCACTGACCTAGGGGCAACCTACGAGCAGTACTTC. Its protein product is CASTDLGATYEQYF.

The chain employs TRBV6-5 and TRBJ1-1; D gene uncertain. Per the germline V gene, CDR1 is MNHEY and CDR2 is SVGAGI. Trimming took 5 bases from V and 3 from J, leaving 10 bases between them. CDR3 size: 13 residues. The CDR3 coding sequence is TGTGCCAGCAGTGAAGTTTCGGACACTGAAGCTTTCTTT. The encoded protein is CASSEVSDTEAFF.

In this sample, this clone turned up once. This chain connects TRBV7-3 to TRBJ2-1; TRBD2 matches 13 bases. The J segment lost 4 bases and the V segment lost 3 bases, leaving 3 bases of the junction unmatched. The CDR3 sequence is 16 residues long. Per the germline V gene, CDR1 is SGHTA and CDR2 is FQGTGA. In DNA, the CDR3 is TGTGCCAGCAGCTTCTCGGGACTAGCGGGGTACAATGAGCAGTTCTTC. Its translation: CASSFSGLAGYNEQFF.

This clone has just one count. The V call is TRBV28, the J call TRBJ1-1; weak D call: TRBD1 (5 bases). From germline, CDR1 is MDHEN and CDR2 SYDVKM. Deletions cut 5 bases from V and 2 bases from J, with 12 bases between. CDR3 length: 14 amino acids. The DNA for the CDR3 is TGTGCCAGCAGTGTCCCGACAGTCAACACTGAAGCTTTCTTT. It codes for CASSVPTVNTEAFF.

The rearrangement joins TRBV7-3 to TRBJ2-1, with 8 positions matching TRBD2. The CDR3 contains 14 residues. Looked up from germline, CDR1 is SGHTA and CDR2 is FQGTGA. The V and J ends lost 3 bases and 9 bases, in that order; junction bases with no gene match: 7. CDR3 DNA: TGTGCCAGCAGCTTGGGACTAGGGTGGGGTGAGCAGTTCTTC. Its translation is CASSLGLGWGEQFF.

This clone was observed a handful of times. V is TRBV9 and J is TRBJ2-1; 14 bases match TRBD2. This CDR3 has 18 amino acids. Germline CDR1 is SGDLS and CDR2 is YYNGEE. The J segment lost 7 bases and the V segment lost 7 bases, leaving 16 bases of the junction unmatched. The CDR3 DNA sequence: TGTGCCAGCCAAAAGACTAGCGGGGGGGCTTCACCCCCTAATGAGCAGTTCTTC. Its protein product is CASQKTSGGASPPNEQFF.

The genes are TRBV7-2 and TRBJ2-3, with 10 positions matching TRBD2. Looked up from germline, CDR1 is SGHTA and CDR2 is FQGNSA. V dropped 2 bases and J dropped 1; count of bases not matched to a gene: 0. There are 15 residues in the CDR3. The CDR3 is CASSLLAGGTDTQYF. DNA for the CDR3: TGTGCCAGCAGCTTACTAGCGGGGGGCACAGATACGCAGTATTTT.

The V gene is TRBV28, the J gene TRBJ2-3; TRBD2 might be the D (6 bases). The V gene's germline CDR1 is MDHEN and CDR2 SYDVKM. V was clipped by 3 bases and J by 0 bases, with 10 bases between them. The CDR3 has 15 residues. The CDR3 bases are TGTGCCAGCAGTTTTGGTAGCGGAAGCACAGATACGCAGTATTTT. Amino acids: CASSFGSGSTDTQYF. The complete variable domain, with remaining parts taken from reference TRBV28 and TRBJ2-3, reads DVKVTQSSRYLVKRTGEKVFLECVQDMDHENMFWYRQDPGLGLRLIYFSYDVKMKEKGDIPEGYSVSREKKERFSLILESASTNQTSMYLCASSFGSGSTDTQYFGPGTRLTVL.

The chain combines TRBV28 with TRBJ2-7; TRBD1 is a possible D gene (5 bases). V was cut by 9 bases and J by 1 base, with 13 bases left in between. Germline V CDR1 and CDR2: MDHEN, SYDVKM. CDR3 length equals 13 residues. CDR3 sequence reads: CASFKGPSYEQYF. CDR3 nucleotide sequence: TGTGCCAGTTTCAAGGGGCCATCCTACGAGCAGTACTTC.

This clone was picked up one time. The V call is TRBV28, the J call TRBJ2-7; 8 nucleotides line up with TRBD1. The germline V gene encodes CDR1 MDHEN and CDR2 SYDVKM. With 6 bases clipped from V and 7 bases from J, the junction kept 14 bases outside the gene matches. There are 15 residues in the CDR3. The CDR3 DNA sequence: TGTGCCAGCAGCCTTGGCTCGGGACAGGTCGTGGAGCAGTACTTC. Its protein is CASSLGSGQVVEQYF.

CDR3 nucleotides: TGTGCCAGCAGCCGGGGACTAGCGGAGGTCCCGCTCTACGAGCAGTACTTC. The encoded protein is CASSRGLAEVPLYEQYF. The chain recombines TRBV9 with TRBJ2-7, with TRBD2 matching 11 bases. The ends lost 4 bases at V and 3 bases at J; junction bases unmatched: 12. This CDR3 spans 17 amino acids. Germline V CDR1 and CDR2: SGDLS, YYNGEE.

This chain connects TRBV30 to TRBJ1-3, with 8 bases that match TRBD1. CDR3 length: 14 amino acids. The V gene's germline CDR1 is GTSNPN and CDR2 SVGIG (reference sequence). The trim removed 3 bases at V and 4 bases at J, leaving 5 bases unmatched. DNA of the CDR3: TGTGCCTGGAGGCCGACAGGGGACGGAAACACCATATATTTT. It codes for CAWRPTGDGNTIYF.

The rearrangement joins TRBV5-1 to TRBJ2-7; possible D gene TRBD1, 6 bases. V lost 4 bases and J 5 bases, leaving 22 bases between the germline ends. CDR1 SGHRS and CDR2 YFSETQ come from the germline V gene. The CDR3 has 16 residues. The CDR3 coding sequence is TGCGCCAGCAGCCTAGGTATTCCGACAGGTGAGGACGAGCAGTACTTC. Its translation: CASSLGIPTGEDEQYF.

The chain is built from TRBV5-6 and TRBJ2-1; a possible D gene is TRBD2 (6 bases). Per germline, CDR1 SGHDT and CDR2 YYEEEE. The CDR3 has 14 residues. V lost 8 bases to trimming and J lost 0 bases, with 12 bases between them. CDR3 protein: CASTGAVSYNEQFF. CDR3 sequence (DNA): TGTGCCAGTACGGGAGCGGTCTCCTACAATGAGCAGTTCTTC.

This rearrangement joins TRBV2 to TRBJ2-6; tentative D call: TRBD1 (5 bases). The germline V gene encodes CDR1 SNHLY and CDR2 FYNNEI. The CDR3 is 15 residues long. V lost 7 bases to trimming and J lost 0 bases, with 10 bases between them. The CDR3: CASIQVVSGANVLTF. In nucleotides, the CDR3 is TGTGCCAGCATACAGGTGGTCTCTGGGGCCAACGTCCTGACTTTC. The entire variable domain, with the rest obtained from reference TRBV2 and TRBJ2-6, is as follows: EPEVTQTPSHQVTQMGQEVILRCVPISNHLYFYWYRQILGQKVEFLVSFYNNEISEKSEIFDDQFSVERPDGSNFTLKIRSTKLEDSAMYFCASIQVVSGANVLTFGAGSRLTVL.